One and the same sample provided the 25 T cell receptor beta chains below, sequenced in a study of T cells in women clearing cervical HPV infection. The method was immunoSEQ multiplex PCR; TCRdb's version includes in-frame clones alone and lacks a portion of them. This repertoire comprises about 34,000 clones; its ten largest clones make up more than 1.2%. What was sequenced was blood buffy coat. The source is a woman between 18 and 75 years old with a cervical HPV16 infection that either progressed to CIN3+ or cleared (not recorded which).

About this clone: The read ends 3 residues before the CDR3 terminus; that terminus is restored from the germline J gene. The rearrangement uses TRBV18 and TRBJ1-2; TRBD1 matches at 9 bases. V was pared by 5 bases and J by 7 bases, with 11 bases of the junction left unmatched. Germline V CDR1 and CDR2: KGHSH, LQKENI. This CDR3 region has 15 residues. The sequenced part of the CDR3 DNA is TGTGCCAGCTCAGGGGGACAGGGACCGTCTTTTGGC. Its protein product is CASSGGQGPSFG. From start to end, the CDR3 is CASSGGQGPSFGYTF.

The CDR3 DNA, read in part, is TGCGCCAGCAGCGCGGTCGGGGGAAACTATGGC. This gives the protein CASSAVGGNYG. The full CDR3 reads CASSAVGGNYGYTF. The V and J genes are TRBV5-1 and TRBJ1-2; tentatively, D is TRBD1 (5 bases). The read gets to within 3 residues of the CDR3 end, and the germline J gene fills in the rest. The CDR3 consists of 14 residues. Deletions cut 4 bases from V and 2 bases from J, with 12 bases between. Germline V lookup: CDR1 SGHRS, CDR2 YFSETQ.

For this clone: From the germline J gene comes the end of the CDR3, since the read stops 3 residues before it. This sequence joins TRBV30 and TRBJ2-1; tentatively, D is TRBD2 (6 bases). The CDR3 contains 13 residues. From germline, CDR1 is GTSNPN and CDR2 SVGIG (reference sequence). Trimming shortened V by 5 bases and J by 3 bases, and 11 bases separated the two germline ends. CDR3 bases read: TGTGCCTGGTCGGGCGGGAACTACAATGAG. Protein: CAWSGGNYNE. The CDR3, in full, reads CAWSGGNYNEQFF.

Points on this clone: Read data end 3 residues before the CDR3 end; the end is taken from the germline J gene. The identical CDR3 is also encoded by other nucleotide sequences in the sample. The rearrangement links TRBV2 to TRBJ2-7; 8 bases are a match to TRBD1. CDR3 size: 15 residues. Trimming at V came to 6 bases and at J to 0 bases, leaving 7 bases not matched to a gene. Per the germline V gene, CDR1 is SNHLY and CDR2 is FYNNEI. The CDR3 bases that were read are TGTGCCAGCAGATATGGACAGGGATACTCCTACGAG. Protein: CASRYGQGYSYE. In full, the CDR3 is CASRYGQGYSYEQYF.

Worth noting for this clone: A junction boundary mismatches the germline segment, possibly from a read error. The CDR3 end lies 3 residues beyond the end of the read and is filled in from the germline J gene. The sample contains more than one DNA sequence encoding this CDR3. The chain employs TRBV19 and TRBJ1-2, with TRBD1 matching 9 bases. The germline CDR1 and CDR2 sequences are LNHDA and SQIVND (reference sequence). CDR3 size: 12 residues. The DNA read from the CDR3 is TGTGCCAGTAGGACAGGGGGAGATGGT. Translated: CASRTGGDG. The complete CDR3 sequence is CASRTGGDGYTF. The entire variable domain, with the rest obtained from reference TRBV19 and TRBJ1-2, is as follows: DGGITQSPKYLFRKEGQNVTLSCEQNLNHDAMYWYRQDPGQGLRLIYYSQIVNDFQKGDIAEGYSVSREKKESFPLTVTSAQKNPTAFYLCASRTGGDGYTFGSGTRLTVV.

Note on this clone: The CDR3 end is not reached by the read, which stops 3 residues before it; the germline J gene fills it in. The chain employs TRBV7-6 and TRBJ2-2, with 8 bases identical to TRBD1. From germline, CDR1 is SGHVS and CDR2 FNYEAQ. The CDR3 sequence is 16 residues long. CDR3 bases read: TGTGCCAGCAGCTCATCCGGGACAGGTCCGGGTTCACCG. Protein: CASSSSGTGPGSP. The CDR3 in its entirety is CASSSSGTGPGSPLFF.

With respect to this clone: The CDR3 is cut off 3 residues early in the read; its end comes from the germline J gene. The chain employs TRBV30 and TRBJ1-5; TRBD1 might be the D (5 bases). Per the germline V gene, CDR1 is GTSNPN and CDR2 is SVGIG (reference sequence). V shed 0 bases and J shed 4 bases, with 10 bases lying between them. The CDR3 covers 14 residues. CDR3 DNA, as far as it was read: TGTGCCTGGAGTGTATCGGGGGGGAATCAGCCC. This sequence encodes CAWSVSGGNQP. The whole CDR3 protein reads CAWSVSGGNQPQHF.

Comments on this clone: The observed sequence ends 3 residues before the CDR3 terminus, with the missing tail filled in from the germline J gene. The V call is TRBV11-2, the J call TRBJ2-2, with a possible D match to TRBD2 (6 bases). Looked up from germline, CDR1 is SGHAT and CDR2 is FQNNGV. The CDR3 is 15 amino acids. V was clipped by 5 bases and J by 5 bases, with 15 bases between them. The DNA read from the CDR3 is TGTGCCAGCAGCCTTCGGGGCGCGGGGACCGGGGAG. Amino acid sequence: CASSLRGAGTGE. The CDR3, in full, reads CASSLRGAGTGELFF.

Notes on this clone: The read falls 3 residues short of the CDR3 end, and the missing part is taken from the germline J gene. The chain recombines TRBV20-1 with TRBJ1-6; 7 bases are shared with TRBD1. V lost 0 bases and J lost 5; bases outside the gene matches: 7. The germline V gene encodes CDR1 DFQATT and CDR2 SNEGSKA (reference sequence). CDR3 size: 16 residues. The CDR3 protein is CSARDRPGQNNSPLHF. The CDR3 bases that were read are TGCAGTGCTAGAGACCGACCGGGACAGAATAATTCACCC.

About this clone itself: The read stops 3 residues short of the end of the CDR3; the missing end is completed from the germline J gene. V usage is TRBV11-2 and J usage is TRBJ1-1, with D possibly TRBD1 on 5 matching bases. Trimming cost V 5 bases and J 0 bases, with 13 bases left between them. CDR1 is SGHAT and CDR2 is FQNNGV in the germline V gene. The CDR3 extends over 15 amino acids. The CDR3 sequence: CASSPGGVMNTEAFF. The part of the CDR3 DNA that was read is TGTGCCAGCAGCCCCGGGGGGGTGATGAACACTGAA.

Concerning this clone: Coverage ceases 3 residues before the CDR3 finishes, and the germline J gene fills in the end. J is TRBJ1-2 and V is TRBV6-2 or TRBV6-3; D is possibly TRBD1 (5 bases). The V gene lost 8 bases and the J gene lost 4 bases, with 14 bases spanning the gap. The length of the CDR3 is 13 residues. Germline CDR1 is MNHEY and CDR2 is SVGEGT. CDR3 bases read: TGTGCCAGCCGAGCGGGGCCGTCCTATGGC. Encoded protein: CASRAGPSYG. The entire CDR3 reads CASRAGPSYGYTF.

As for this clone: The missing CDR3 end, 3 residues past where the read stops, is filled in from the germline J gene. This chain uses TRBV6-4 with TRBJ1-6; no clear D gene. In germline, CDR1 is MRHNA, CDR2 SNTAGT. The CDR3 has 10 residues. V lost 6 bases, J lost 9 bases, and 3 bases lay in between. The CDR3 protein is CASRASPLHF. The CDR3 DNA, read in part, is TGTGCCAGCAGGGCTTCACCC.

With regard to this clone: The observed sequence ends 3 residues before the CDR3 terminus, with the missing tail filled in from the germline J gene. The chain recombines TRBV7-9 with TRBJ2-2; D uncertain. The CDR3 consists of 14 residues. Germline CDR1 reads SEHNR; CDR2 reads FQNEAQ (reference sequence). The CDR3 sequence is CASSWVLRANVLFF. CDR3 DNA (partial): TGTGCCAGCAGCTGGGTTTTAAGGGCCAACGTG.

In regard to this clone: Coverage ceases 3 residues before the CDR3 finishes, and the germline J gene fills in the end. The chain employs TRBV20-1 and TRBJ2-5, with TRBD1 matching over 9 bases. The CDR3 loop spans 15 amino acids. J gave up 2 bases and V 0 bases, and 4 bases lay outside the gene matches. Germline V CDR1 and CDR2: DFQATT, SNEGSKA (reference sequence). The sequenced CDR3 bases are TGCAGTGCTAGAGATTTGGGACAGGGTCAAGAGACC. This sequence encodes CSARDLGQGQET. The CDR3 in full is CSARDLGQGQETQYF.

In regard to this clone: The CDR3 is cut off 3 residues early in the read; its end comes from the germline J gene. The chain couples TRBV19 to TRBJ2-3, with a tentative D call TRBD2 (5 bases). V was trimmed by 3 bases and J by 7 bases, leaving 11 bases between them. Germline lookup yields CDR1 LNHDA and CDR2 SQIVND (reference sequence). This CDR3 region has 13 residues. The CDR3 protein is CASSINERNTQYF. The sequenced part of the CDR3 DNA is TGTGCCAGTAGTATTAATGAGCGGAATACG.

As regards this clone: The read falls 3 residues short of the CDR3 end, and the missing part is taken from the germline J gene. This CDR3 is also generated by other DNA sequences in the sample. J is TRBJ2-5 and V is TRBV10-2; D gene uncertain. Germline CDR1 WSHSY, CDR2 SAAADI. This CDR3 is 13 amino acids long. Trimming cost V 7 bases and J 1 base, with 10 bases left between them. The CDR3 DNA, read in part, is TGCGCCAGCACACGACAAATCCAAGAGACC. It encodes CASTRQIQET. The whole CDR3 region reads CASTRQIQETQYF.

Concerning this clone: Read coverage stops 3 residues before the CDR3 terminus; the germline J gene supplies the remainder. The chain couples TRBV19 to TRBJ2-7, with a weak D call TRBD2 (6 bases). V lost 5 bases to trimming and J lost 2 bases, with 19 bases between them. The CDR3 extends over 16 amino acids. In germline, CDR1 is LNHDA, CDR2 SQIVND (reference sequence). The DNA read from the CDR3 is TGTGCCAGTAGTCTATTACTAGCATCCCCTCCCTACGAG. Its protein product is CASSLLLASPPYE. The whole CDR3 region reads CASSLLLASPPYEQYF.

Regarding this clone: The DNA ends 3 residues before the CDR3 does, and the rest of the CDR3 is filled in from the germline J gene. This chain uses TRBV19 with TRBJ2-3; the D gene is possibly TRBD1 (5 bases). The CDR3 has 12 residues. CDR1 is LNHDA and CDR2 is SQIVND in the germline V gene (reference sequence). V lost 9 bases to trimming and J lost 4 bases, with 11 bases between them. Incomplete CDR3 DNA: TGTGCCAGCTCCAGGGTTCCAGATACG. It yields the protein CASSRVPDT. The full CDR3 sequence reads CASSRVPDTQYF.

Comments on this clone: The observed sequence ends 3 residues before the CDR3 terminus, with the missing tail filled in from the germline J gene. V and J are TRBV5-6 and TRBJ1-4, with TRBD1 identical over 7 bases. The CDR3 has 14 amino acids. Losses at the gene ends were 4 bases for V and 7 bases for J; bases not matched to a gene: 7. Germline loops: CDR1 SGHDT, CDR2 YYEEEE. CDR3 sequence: CASSPPDRFEKLFF. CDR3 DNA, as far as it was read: TGTGCCAGCAGCCCACCGGACAGGTTTGAAAAA. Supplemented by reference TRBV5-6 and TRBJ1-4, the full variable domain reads DAGVTQSPTHLIKTRGQQVTLRCSPKSGHDTVSWYQQALGQGPQFIFQYYEEEERQRGNFPDRFSGHQFPNYSSELNVNALLLGDSALYLCASSPPDRFEKLFFGSGTQLSVL.

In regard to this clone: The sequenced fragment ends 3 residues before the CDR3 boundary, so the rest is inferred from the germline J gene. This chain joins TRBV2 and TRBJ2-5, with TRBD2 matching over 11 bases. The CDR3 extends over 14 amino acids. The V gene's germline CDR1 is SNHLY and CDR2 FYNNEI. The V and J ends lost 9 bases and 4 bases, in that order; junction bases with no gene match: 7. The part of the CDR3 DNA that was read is TGTGCCAGTAATAGCGGGGGGGCACGAGAGACC. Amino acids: CASNSGGARET. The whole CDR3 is CASNSGGARETQYF.

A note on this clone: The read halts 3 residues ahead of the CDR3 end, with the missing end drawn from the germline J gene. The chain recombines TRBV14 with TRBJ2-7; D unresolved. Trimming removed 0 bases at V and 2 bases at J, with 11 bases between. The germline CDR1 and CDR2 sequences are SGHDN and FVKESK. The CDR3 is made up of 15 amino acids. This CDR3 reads CASSQEGGLAYEQYF. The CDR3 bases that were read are TGTGCCAGCAGCCAAGAAGGTGGCCTTGCCTACGAG.

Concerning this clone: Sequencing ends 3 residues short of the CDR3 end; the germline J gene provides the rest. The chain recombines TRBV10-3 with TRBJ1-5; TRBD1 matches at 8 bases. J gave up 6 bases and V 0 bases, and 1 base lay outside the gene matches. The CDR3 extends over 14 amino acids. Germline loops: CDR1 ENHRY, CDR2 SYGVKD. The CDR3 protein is CAISESQGAQPQHF. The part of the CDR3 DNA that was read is TGTGCCATCAGTGAGTCCCAGGGGGCTCAGCCC.

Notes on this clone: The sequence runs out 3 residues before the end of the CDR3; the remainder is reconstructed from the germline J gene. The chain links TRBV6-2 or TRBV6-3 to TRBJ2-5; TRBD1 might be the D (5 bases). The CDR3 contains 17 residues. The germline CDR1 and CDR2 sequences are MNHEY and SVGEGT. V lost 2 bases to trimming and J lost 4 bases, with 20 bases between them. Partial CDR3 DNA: TGTGCCAGCAGTTACCCGAGAGTCGACAGTAATCGAGAGACC. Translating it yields CASSYPRVDSNRET. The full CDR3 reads CASSYPRVDSNRETQYF.

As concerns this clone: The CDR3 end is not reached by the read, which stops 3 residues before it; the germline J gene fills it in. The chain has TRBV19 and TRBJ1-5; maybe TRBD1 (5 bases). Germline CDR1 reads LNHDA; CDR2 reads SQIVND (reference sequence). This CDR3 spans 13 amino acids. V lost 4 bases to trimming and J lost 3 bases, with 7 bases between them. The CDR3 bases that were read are TGTGCCAGTAGTACGACAGCCAATCAGCCC. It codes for CASSTTANQP. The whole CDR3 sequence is CASSTTANQPQHF.

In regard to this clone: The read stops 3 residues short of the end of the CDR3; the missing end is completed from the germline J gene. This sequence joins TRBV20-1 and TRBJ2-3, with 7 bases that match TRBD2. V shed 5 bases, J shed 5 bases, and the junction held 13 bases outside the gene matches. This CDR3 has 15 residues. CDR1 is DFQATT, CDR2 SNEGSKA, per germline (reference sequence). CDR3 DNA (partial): TGCAGTGCTCCGAGACTAGCAAGGAACAAAGATACG. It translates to CSAPRLARNKDT. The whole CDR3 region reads CSAPRLARNKDTQYF.